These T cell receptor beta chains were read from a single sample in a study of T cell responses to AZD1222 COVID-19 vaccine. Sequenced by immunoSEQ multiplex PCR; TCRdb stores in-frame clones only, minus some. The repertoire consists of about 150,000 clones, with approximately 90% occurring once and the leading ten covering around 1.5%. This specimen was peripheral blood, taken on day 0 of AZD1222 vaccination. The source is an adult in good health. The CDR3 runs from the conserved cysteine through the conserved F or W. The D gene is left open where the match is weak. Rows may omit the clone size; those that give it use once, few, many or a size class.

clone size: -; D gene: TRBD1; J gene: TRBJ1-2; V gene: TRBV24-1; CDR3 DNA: TGTGCCACCAGTGATCTAGGACAGGCGTATGGCTACACCTTC; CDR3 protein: CATSDLGQAYGYTF
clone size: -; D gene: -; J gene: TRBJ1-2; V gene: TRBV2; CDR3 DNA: TGTGCCAGCAAAGGGGAGGGCAACTATGGCTACACCTTC; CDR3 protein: CASKGEGNYGYTF
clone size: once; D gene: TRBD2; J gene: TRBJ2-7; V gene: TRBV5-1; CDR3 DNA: TGCGCCAGCAGCTTGGGCGGGGGGGACTACGAGCAGTACTTC; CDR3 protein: CASSLGGGDYEQYF
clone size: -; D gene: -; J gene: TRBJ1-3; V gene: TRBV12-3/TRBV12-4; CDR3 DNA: TGTGCCACCCGACCCGGAGCTGGAAACACCATATATTTT; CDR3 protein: CATRPGAGNTIYF
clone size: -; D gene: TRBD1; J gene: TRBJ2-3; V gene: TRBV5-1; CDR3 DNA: TGCGCCAGCAGCTCAGGGACAGGGACAGATACGCAGTATTTT; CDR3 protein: CASSSGTGTDTQYF
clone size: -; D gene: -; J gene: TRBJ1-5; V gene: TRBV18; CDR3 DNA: TGTGCCAGCTCATCAACCGGAAGGAATCAGCCCCAGCATTTT; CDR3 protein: CASSSTGRNQPQHF
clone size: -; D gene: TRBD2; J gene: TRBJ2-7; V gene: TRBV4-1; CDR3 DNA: TGCGCCAGCAGCCCGGGGACTAGCGGCTACGAGCAGTACTTC; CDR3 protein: CASSPGTSGYEQYF
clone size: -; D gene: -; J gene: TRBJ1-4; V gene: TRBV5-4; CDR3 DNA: TGTGCCAGCAGCTTGGTCGGGGCAACTAATGAAAAACTGTTTTTT; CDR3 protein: CASSLVGATNEKLFF
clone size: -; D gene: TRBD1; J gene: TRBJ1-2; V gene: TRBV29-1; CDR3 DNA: TGCAGCGTTCATCCCCCCCTGACAGGGCCGGATGGCTACACCTTC; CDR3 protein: CSVHPPLTGPDGYTF
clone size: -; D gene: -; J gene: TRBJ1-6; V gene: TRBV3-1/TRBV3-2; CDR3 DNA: TGTGCCAGCAGCCAAGTGGGGGAAGAGGGCACCTATAATTCACCCCTCCACTTT; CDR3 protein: CASSQVGEEGTYNSPLHF
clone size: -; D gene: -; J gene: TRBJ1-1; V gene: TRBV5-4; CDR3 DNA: TGTGCCAGCAGCTTGGTATCAGGGGCTAACACTGAAGCTTTCTTT; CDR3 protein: CASSLVSGANTEAFF
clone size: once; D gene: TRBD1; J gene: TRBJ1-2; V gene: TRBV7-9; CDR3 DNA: TGTGCCAGCAGCTTAGACAGGGGGTTTGGAGGCTACACCTTC; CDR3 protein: CASSLDRGFGGYTF
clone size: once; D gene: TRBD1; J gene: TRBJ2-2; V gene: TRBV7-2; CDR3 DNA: TGTGCCAGCAGCTCATACAGGGGCCGACTCACCGGGGAGCTGTTTTTT; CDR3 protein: CASSSYRGRLTGELFF
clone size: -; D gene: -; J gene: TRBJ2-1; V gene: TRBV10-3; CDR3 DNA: TGTGCCACCGCGGGACTTAACAATGAGCAGTTCTTC; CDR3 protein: CATAGLNNEQFF
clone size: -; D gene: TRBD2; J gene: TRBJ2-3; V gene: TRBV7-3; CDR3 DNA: TGTGCCAGCAGCTTAACTAGCGGGGGAGATACGCAGTATTTT; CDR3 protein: CASSLTSGGDTQYF
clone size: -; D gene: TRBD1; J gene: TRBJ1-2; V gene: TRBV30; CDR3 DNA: TGTGCCTGGAGTGGGGAAACCGGGACAGGCACCCCCTCGACCTATGGCTACACCTTC; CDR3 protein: CAWSGETGTGTPSTYGYTF
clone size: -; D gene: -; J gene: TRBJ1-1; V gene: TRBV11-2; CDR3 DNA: TGTGCCAGCAGCTTAGTCCAGCCTGAAGCTTTCTTT; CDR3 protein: CASSLVQPEAFF
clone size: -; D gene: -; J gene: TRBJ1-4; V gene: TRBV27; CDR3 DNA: TGTGCCAGCAGTTTCCGGGACACAAGTAATGAAAAACTGTTTTTT; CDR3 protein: CASSFRDTSNEKLFF
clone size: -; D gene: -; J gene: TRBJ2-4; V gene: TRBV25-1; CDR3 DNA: TGTGCCAGCAGTGAATCCCTGATTGTGGGGGTCAAAAACATTCAGTACTTC; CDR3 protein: CASSESLIVGVKNIQYF
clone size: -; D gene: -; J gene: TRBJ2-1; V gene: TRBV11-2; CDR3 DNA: TGTGCCAGCAGCTGGGCGGGACATATTCGGTTCTTC; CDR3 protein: CASSWAGHIRFF
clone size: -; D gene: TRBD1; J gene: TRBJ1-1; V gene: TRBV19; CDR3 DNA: TGTGCCGCAATGGAACAGGGGTGGGAAGCTTTCTTT; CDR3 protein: CAAMEQGWEAFF
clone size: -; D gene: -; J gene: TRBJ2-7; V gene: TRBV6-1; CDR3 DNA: TGTGCCAGCAGTGAAGCGCGGGCCAGACTCTACGAGCAGTACTTC; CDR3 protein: CASSEARARLYEQYF
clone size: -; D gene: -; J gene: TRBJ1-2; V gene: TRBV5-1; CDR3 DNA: TGCGCCAGCAGCTTGGTGGCAGGAAACCTCCCTGGGGATGGCTACACCTTC; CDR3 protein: CASSLVAGNLPGDGYTF
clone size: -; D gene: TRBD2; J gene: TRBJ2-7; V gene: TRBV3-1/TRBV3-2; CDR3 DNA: TGTGCCAGCAGCCAGGGGACTAGCGGGTGGTACGAGCAGTACTTC; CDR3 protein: CASSQGTSGWYEQYF
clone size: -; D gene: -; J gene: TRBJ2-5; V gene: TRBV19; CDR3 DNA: TGTGCCAGTAGGGACCCAGGGGACCGAGAGACCCAGTACTTC; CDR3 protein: CASRDPGDRETQYF
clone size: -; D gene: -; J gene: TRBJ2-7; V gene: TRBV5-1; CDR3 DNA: TGCGCCAGCAGCTTTGGTGTTTCCTACGAGCAGTACTTC; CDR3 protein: CASSFGVSYEQYF
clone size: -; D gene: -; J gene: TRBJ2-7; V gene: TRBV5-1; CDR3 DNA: TGCGCCAGCAGCTTGGACGGACAGAGCACCTTC; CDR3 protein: CASSLDGQSTF
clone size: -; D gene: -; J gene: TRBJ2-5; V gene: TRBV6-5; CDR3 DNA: TGTGCCAGCAGTTACGTGGGTACCCAGTACTTC; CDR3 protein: CASSYVGTQYF
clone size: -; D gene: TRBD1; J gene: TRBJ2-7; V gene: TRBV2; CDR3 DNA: TGTGCCAGCAGTCAGGGACAGGGAGAACCCTACGAGCAGTACTTC; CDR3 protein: CASSQGQGEPYEQYF
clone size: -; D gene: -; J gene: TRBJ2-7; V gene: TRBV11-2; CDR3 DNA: TGTGCCAGCAGCTCAGGGACATCTACTTCCTACGAGCAGTACTTC; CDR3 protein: CASSSGTSTSYEQYF
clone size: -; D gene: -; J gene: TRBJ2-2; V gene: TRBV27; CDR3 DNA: TGTGCCAGCACTACGACGAACACCGGGGAGCTGTTTTTT; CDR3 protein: CASTTTNTGELFF
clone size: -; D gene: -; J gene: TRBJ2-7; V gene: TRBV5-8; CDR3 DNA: TGTGCCAGCAGCTTGGCCGCCAGGGCCCACGAGCAGTACTTC; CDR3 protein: CASSLAARAHEQYF
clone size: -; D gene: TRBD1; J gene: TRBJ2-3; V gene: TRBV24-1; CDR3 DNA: TGTGCCACCAGTGAATGGTGGCAGGGGGCAGATACGCAGTATTTT; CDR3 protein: CATSEWWQGADTQYF
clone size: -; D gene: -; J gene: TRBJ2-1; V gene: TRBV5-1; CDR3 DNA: TGCGCCAGCAGCTTGGGGCTGGACAGCCCTTCCTACAATGAGCAGTTCTTC; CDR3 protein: CASSLGLDSPSYNEQFF
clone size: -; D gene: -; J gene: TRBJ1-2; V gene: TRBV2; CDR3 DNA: TGTGCCCGCATGGGACTGAGTAGGGGCTATGGCTACACCTTC; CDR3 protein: CARMGLSRGYGYTF
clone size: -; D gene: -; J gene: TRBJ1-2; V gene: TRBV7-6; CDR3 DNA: TGTGCCAGCAGCTTAGCTCAGGCACCTAACCCCGATTGGGATGGCTACACCTTC; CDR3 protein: CASSLAQAPNPDWDGYTF
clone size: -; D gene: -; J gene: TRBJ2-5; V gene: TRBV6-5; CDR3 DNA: TGTGCCAGCGTTGTTCAGGGGCAAGAGACCCAGTACTTC; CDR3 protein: CASVVQGQETQYF
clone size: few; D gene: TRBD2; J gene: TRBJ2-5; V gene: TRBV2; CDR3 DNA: TGTGCCAGCAGATACCGCCAACTAGCGGGAACGGACCCGTCCCAAGAGACCCAGTACTTC; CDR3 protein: CASRYRQLAGTDPSQETQYF
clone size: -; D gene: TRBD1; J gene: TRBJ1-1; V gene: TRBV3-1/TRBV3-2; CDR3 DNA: TGTGCCAGCTCCAGGGGGACCCATGGGAACACTGAAGCTTTCTTT; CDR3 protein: CASSRGTHGNTEAFF
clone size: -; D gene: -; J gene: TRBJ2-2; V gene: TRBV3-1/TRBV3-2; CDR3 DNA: TGTGCCAGCAGCCAAGTAGCCACCGGGGAGCTGTTTTTT; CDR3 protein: CASSQVATGELFF
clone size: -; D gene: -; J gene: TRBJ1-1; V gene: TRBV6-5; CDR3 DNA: TGTGCCAGCAAAAGCGAAGAAATCGGGGCCCGTGAAGCTTTCTTT; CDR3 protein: CASKSEEIGAREAFF
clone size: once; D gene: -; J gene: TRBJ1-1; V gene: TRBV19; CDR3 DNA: TGTGCCAGTAGTATGGTGGGGGCTATGAACACTGAAGCTTTCTTT; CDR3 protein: CASSMVGAMNTEAFF
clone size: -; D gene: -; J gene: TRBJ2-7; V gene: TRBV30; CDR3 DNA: TGTGCCTGGAGTGAGGACGTAGCCTACGAGCAGTACTTC; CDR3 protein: CAWSEDVAYEQYF
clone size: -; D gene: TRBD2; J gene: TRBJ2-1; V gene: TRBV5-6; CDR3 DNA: TGTGCCAGCAGCTTCCTAGCGGCGGGGAATGAGCAGTTCTTC; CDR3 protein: CASSFLAAGNEQFF
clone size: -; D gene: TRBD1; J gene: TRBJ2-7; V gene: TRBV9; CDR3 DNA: TGTGCCAGCAGTCCCGGACAGGGAGTCGAGCAGTACTTC; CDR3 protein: CASSPGQGVEQYF
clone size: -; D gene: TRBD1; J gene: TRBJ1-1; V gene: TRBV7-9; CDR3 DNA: TGTGCCAGCAGCTTAAGGAGGGATTCAGCCGGGACAGGGCCTGAAGCTTTCTTT; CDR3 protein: CASSLRRDSAGTGPEAFF
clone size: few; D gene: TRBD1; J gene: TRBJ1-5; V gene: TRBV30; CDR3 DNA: TGTGCCTGGGGGACAGGGGGAGATCAGCCCCAGCATTTT; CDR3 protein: CAWGTGGDQPQHF
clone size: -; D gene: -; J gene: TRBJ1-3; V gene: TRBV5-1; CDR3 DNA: TGCGCCAGCAGCTTGGCCCCAACTAGCTCTGGAAACACCATATATTTT; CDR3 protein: CASSLAPTSSGNTIYF
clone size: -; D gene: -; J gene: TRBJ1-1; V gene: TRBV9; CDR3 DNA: TGTGCCAGCAGCGTAGCTGGGGGGAACACTGAAGCTTTCTTT; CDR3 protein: CASSVAGGNTEAFF
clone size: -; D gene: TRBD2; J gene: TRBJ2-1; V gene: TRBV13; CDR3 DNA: TGTGCCAGCAGCCTATCGGGACTAGCGGAACAATCCTACAATGAGCAGTTCTTC; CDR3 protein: CASSLSGLAEQSYNEQFF
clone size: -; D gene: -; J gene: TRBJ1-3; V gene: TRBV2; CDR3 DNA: TGTGCCAGCAGTCCCTTAGAGCTGCTCTCTGGAAACACCATATATTTT; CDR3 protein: CASSPLELLSGNTIYF
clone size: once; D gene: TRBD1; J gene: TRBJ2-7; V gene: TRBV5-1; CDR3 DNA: TGCGCCAGCAGCTTAACAGGGGGCCTTGGCTACGAGCAGTACTTC; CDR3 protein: CASSLTGGLGYEQYF
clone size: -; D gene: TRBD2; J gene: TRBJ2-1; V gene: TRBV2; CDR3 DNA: TGTGCCAGCAGCACCGGGACTAGTAATTACAATGAGCAGTTCTTC; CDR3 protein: CASSTGTSNYNEQFF
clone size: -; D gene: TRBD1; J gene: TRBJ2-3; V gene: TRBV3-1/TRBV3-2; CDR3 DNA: TGTGCCAGCAGCCCCGGGACAGGTACAGATACGCAGTATTTT; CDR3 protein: CASSPGTGTDTQYF
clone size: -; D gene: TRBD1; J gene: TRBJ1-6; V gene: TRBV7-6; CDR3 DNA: TGTGCCAGCAGCAAGGGGCTCGCAGGGGGCTATAATTCACCCCTCCACTTT; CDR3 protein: CASSKGLAGGYNSPLHF